These T cell receptor beta chains were read from a single sample in a study of Ad26.COV2.S vaccination and SARS-CoV-2 variants. Profiling relied on immunoSEQ multiplex PCR, and the TCRdb table lists in-frame clones only, not all of them. The sample consists of about 440,000 clones, roughly 87% of them appearing once. The material was peripheral blood, obtained in a trial of Ad26.COV2.S vaccine versus placebo. The receptors come from a person between 18 and 59 years old who received the Ad26.COV2.S COVID-19 vaccine or a placebo. Each CDR3 is given without its conserved first and last residue. D genes are given only for firm matches.

v_call	d_call	j_call	cdr3_aa
TRBV30	.	TRBJ1-3	AWSSGSQNTIY
TRBV27	.	TRBJ1-1	ASSLSGDTEAF
TRBV2	.	TRBJ1-2	ASSEQGPADGYT
TRBV24-1	TRBD1	TRBJ1-5	ATSDTGQGNQPQH
TRBV9	.	TRBJ2-3	ASSTGPTPGDTQY
TRBV7-9	.	TRBJ1-6	ASSLDGGPPASSPLH
TRBV28	.	TRBJ1-1	ASSLGAGNTEAF
TRBV4-1	.	TRBJ2-7	ASSQRPSADSYEQY
TRBV3-1/TRBV3-2	TRBD1	TRBJ1-5	ASSPGQVNQPQH
TRBV7-3	.	TRBJ2-1	ASSPFQGQTVEQF
TRBV30	.	TRBJ2-1	AWRYDNEQF
TRBV7-2	.	TRBJ2-1	ASSLGPINEQF
TRBV7-2	TRBD2	TRBJ2-7	ASSLRGRVYEQY
TRBV7-9	TRBD1	TRBJ1-6	ASSPRGTGSPNSPLH
TRBV7-3	.	TRBJ2-1	ASSLDGSSRGNEQF
TRBV24-1	.	TRBJ2-3	ATSDPWDTPGSDTQY
TRBV19	.	TRBJ1-1	ASSSWTLGAF
TRBV28	.	TRBJ1-4	ASSLQGTRSGEKLF
TRBV9	TRBD2	TRBJ2-1	ASSVEAAGAPREQF
TRBV14	TRBD1	TRBJ1-6	ASSRDREDSPLH
TRBV5-4	TRBD2	TRBJ2-3	ASRPGTSGTAGTQY
TRBV29-1	.	TRBJ2-7	SVDVDTGSSYEQY
TRBV7-2	TRBD2	TRBJ2-3	ASSPRAGGTDTQY
TRBV5-1	TRBD1	TRBJ2-7	ASSFGTGSYEQY
TRBV7-2	.	TRBJ2-3	ASSLSGYPTDTQY
TRBV19	TRBD1	TRBJ2-7	ASSTTGGASYEQY
TRBV5-6	TRBD1	TRBJ1-1	ASSRPGQGIFSTKAF
TRBV7-2	.	TRBJ1-2	ASSLGTPLYGYT
TRBV11-3	TRBD2	TRBJ2-1	ASSSPGTSGYNEQF
TRBV29-1	TRBD2	TRBJ2-2	SVVAGANTGELF
TRBV5-4	.	TRBJ2-5	ASSPDGDVETQY
TRBV7-2	.	TRBJ2-3	ASSPGQDTQY
TRBV7-8	TRBD2	TRBJ2-2	ASSSPLAVGGELF
TRBV27	TRBD2	TRBJ2-7	ASSVAGEGRDEQY
TRBV5-4	.	TRBJ2-7	ASSPPGVTEQY
TRBV30	.	TRBJ2-5	AWSRSDLPETQY
TRBV27	TRBD1	TRBJ1-2	ASTPGQGAIYGYT
TRBV6-2/TRBV6-3	TRBD2	TRBJ2-3	ASSPGTSGLRGGDTQY
TRBV24-1	TRBD2	TRBJ2-7	ATGGTMHYEQY
TRBV9	.	TRBJ2-2	ASSPNTGELF
TRBV27	.	TRBJ2-3	ASSPEPGLRTDTQY
TRBV4-3	TRBD2	TRBJ2-1	ASSQVSSGSYQQF
TRBV5-1	.	TRBJ2-3	ASSLDPSTDTQY
TRBV5-1	.	TRBJ2-7	ASSRGAGYEQY
TRBV9	TRBD2	TRBJ2-7	ASSPRTSGRAYEQY
TRBV7-3	TRBD1	TRBJ2-1	ASSLGTGFGEQF
TRBV6-2/TRBV6-3	TRBD1	TRBJ1-4	ASSYESRTGMVTNEKLF
TRBV7-8	.	TRBJ2-7	ASSLASGRGVGYEQY
TRBV4-3	.	TRBJ2-3	ASSRRFGGRGTDTQY
TRBV19	.	TRBJ1-5	ASSTPVGGGQPSNQPQH
TRBV15	TRBD1	TRBJ1-4	ATSRETGTGDEKLF
TRBV6-2/TRBV6-3	.	TRBJ1-1	ASSQAQERAF
TRBV15	.	TRBJ1-4	ATSRLPAGVRGTATNEKLF
TRBV6-5	.	TRBJ1-1	ASSRPGPNTEAF
TRBV11-2	.	TRBJ2-1	ASSLAGFADEQF
TRBV19	TRBD2	TRBJ2-1	ASSPGLARQREQF